Sequencing of this TCR beta chain was carried out in a study of cytomegalovirus exposure and HLA in healthy donors. Study at large: Roughly 80 million unique TCRs from HLA-typed donors were held in an early data release. Study results and limitations: An assumption of roughly uniform sequencing depth across donors underlay the presence/absence analyses. Reports state that TCR beta sequences accurately predicted most subjects' HLA-A and HLA-B alleles.

The CDR3 is made up of 14 amino acids. CDR1 and CDR2 (germline): WSHSY, SAAADI. PCR employed 60 Vbeta and 13 Jbeta primers. Only in-frame clones appear in the TCRdb table, and some are missing; sequencing was by immunoSEQ multiplex PCR. This table holds 150,000 to 200,000 clones, more than 65% found once. A word on this clone: Antigen unknown.

This TCR derives from a woman in her thirties in good health and CMV-seropositive. The J gene is TRBJ1-5, the V gene TRBV10-2; 8 bases are shared with TRBD1. The better agreement between TRBJ2-3 and the DNA end casts doubt on the J call. Material for sequencing was PBMCs. CDR3 loop: CASRAGGAGQPQYF. The CDR3 DNA follows: TGCGCCAGCAGGGCAGGGGGCGCAGGTCAGCCCCAGTATTTT.